The rows below give T cell receptor beta chains drawn from one sample of a study of OX40 agonist ivuxolimab in advanced cancers. Profiling relied on immunoSEQ multiplex PCR, and the TCRdb table lists in-frame clones only, not all of them. The sample contains roughly 40,000 clones, just under 95% of which appear only once. This material consisted of CD4+ or CD8+ T cells sorted from blood, taken in a trial of the OX40 agonist ivuxolimab. All receptors come from an adult with an advanced solid tumor such as melanoma, head and neck, liver or kidney cancer. Both conserved end residues are part of each CDR3. The D gene is left open where the match is weak. Some rows mark clone size as missing; the rest say once, few, many or name a class of expanded clone.

-	TRBJ2-7	TRBV6-1	TRBD1	CASAHRGLYEQYF	TGTGCCAGCGCCCACAGGGGGCTCTACGAGCAGTACTTC
-	TRBJ2-1	TRBV5-6	-	CASSLGSGPEQFF	TGTGCCAGCAGCTTGGGGTCGGGCCCCGAGCAGTTCTTC
-	TRBJ2-3	TRBV19	TRBD2	CASSTRTSGSTDTQYF	TGTGCCAGTAGTACTCGGACTAGCGGAAGCACAGATACGCAGTATTTT
-	TRBJ2-7	TRBV27	TRBD2	CASSLRVSGRAGEQYF	TGTGCCAGCAGTTTAAGGGTGAGCGGGAGGGCCGGAGAGCAGTACTTC
-	TRBJ1-5	TRBV28	-	CASSFFSIGGNQPQHF	TGTGCCAGCAGTTTCTTCTCAATAGGGGGCAATCAGCCCCAGCATTTT
once	TRBJ2-7	TRBV5-4	TRBD1	CASSPTGDYEQYF	TGTGCCAGCAGCCCTACAGGGGACTACGAGCAGTACTTC
-	TRBJ2-1	TRBV21-1	-	CASSKETGAIYNEQFF	TGTGCCAGCAGCAAAGAAACGGGGGCGATCTACAATGAGCAGTTCTTC
once	TRBJ2-7	TRBV28	-	CASSLIVRPMGYEQYF	TGTGCCAGCAGTTTAATTGTGAGACCGATGGGCTACGAGCAGTACTTC
-	TRBJ2-4	TRBV19	-	CASSISGQLKNIQYF	TGTGCCAGTAGTATTTCTGGACAGCTAAAAAACATTCAGTACTTC
-	TRBJ2-7	TRBV5-8	-	CASSTLPGFADAEQYF	TGTGCCAGCAGCACCCTTCCGGGATTCGCTGACGCCGAGCAGTACTTC
-	TRBJ2-1	TRBV15	TRBD2	CATSRDLVGTSGRNEQFF	TGTGCCACCAGCAGAGATCTAGTGGGGACTAGCGGGAGGAACGAGCAGTTCTTC
-	TRBJ2-7	TRBV28	TRBD1	CASSLSRGSFYEQYF	TGTGCCAGCAGTTTAAGCAGGGGGTCTTTCTACGAGCAGTACTTC
-	TRBJ1-1	TRBV29-1	-	CSVEDDHTEAFF	TGCAGCGTTGAAGACGATCACACTGAAGCTTTCTTT
-	TRBJ2-7	TRBV2	-	CASSGTTSYEQYF	TGTGCCAGCAGTGGAACAACCTCCTACGAGCAGTACTTC
-	TRBJ2-5	TRBV5-6	TRBD1	CASSLGPGTGVGETQYF	TGTGCCAGCAGCTTGGGACCCGGGACAGGGGTAGGGGAGACCCAGTACTTC
once	TRBJ2-7	TRBV29-1	-	CSVEGGYEQYF	TGCAGCGTTGAGGGGGGCTACGAGCAGTACTTC
once	TRBJ2-3	TRBV6-5	TRBD2	CASTLMGGTDTQYF	TGTGCCAGCACGTTAATGGGGGGGACAGATACGCAGTATTTT
-	TRBJ2-1	TRBV5-1	-	CASSSGPFSYNEQFF	TGCGCCAGCAGCTCAGGACCATTCTCCTACAATGAGCAGTTCTTC
few	TRBJ2-5	TRBV5-4	-	CASSRVANQETQYF	TGTGCCAGCAGCCGGGTGGCAAATCAAGAGACCCAGTACTTC
-	TRBJ2-1	TRBV5-5	TRBD1	CASSLSGTGYNEQFF	TGTGCCAGCAGCTTATCCGGGACAGGATACAATGAGCAGTTCTTC
-	TRBJ2-3	TRBV19	TRBD2	CASTQTSAFTDTQYF	TGTGCCAGTACCCAAACTAGCGCCTTCACAGATACGCAGTATTTT
-	TRBJ1-5	TRBV27	-	CASSLAALQPQHF	TGTGCCAGCAGTTTGGCTGCTCTTCAGCCCCAGCATTTT
-	TRBJ2-7	TRBV4-2	TRBD1	CASSHKQGYDEQYF	TGTGCCAGCAGCCATAAACAGGGGTACGACGAGCAGTACTTC
-	TRBJ2-3	TRBV27	-	CASSPFWDTQYF	TGTGCCAGCAGTCCCTTCTGGGATACGCAGTATTTT
once	TRBJ2-2	TRBV4-1	-	CASSQDKLNTGELFF	TGCGCCAGCAGCCAAGATAAGCTCAACACCGGGGAGCTGTTTTTT
-	TRBJ2-5	TRBV2	TRBD2	CASSAGGSEETQYF	TGTGCCAGCAGTGCCGGCGGGAGTGAAGAGACCCAGTACTTC
-	TRBJ2-7	TRBV4-3	TRBD1	CASSHGTGVADEQYF	TGCGCCAGCAGCCACGGGACAGGGGTAGCCGACGAGCAGTACTTC
-	TRBJ2-3	TRBV2	-	CASKEGSTDTQYF	TGTGCCAGCAAGGAGGGCAGCACAGATACGCAGTATTTT
-	TRBJ2-7	TRBV28	TRBD1	CASSSVDRDYEQYF	TGTGCCAGCAGTTCGGTGGACAGGGACTACGAGCAGTACTTC
-	TRBJ1-1	TRBV14	TRBD1	CASSPAGTGDTEAFF	TGTGCCAGCAGCCCTGCTGGGACAGGGGACACTGAAGCTTTCTTT
once	TRBJ1-2	TRBV28	-	CASSLRGYGYTF	TGTGCCAGCAGTTTACGGGGGTATGGCTACACCTTC
-	TRBJ1-2	TRBV6-5	-	CASSFRWEVDYGYTF	TGTGCCAGCAGTTTTCGCTGGGAGGTTGACTATGGCTACACCTTC
-	TRBJ2-5	TRBV6-1	-	CASSGFHPGNDWETQYF	TGTGCCAGCAGTGGATTCCACCCAGGGAATGATTGGGAGACCCAGTACTTC
-	TRBJ2-7	TRBV7-9	-	CASSPRAEIGVQYF	TGTGCCAGCAGCCCGCGGGCTGAAATTGGGGTGCAGTACTTC
-	TRBJ2-7	TRBV28	-	CASSWSEAALSEQYF	TGTGCCAGCAGTTGGAGCGAGGCAGCACTCTCCGAGCAGTACTTC
-	TRBJ2-2	TRBV19	-	CASSIDRRVAQNTGELFF	TGTGCCAGTAGTATAGACCGAAGGGTAGCACAGAACACCGGGGAGCTGTTTTTT
-	TRBJ2-7	TRBV19	-	CASSISYGTYEQYF	TGTGCCAGTAGTATATCTTATGGTACCTACGAGCAGTACTTC
-	TRBJ2-7	TRBV14	TRBD2	CASSPTSGRYEQYF	TGTGCCAGCAGCCCCACTAGCGGGAGATACGAGCAGTACTTC
-	TRBJ2-7	TRBV27	-	CASSPSSAGDKYF	TGTGCCAGCAGTCCGTCCTCGGCTGGCGACAAGTACTTC
-	TRBJ2-7	TRBV28	TRBD1	CASSATGWYEQYF	TGTGCCAGCAGCGCGACAGGGTGGTACGAGCAGTACTTC
-	TRBJ1-2	TRBV28	TRBD1	CASSLRTGGVGNYGYTF	TGTGCCAGCAGTTTACGGACAGGGGGCGTAGGTAACTATGGCTACACCTTC
-	TRBJ2-7	TRBV2	TRBD1	CASSDRGQREQYF	TGTGCCAGCAGCGACAGGGGGCAACGCGAGCAGTACTTC
-	TRBJ2-5	TRBV27	TRBD2	CASSATSGSENQETQYF	TGTGCCAGCAGTGCGACTAGCGGGAGCGAAAACCAAGAGACCCAGTACTTC
-	TRBJ2-2	TRBV21-1	-	CASSKRDDTGELFF	TGTGCCAGCAGCAAGCGGGACGACACCGGGGAGCTGTTTTTT
-	TRBJ2-3	TRBV2	TRBD2	CASRGTSGGTDTQYF	TGTGCCAGCAGGGGGACTAGCGGGGGTACAGATACGCAGTATTTT
once	TRBJ2-1	TRBV5-1	-	CATGREAGYNEQFF	TGCGCCACCGGACGCGAGGCGGGATACAATGAGCAGTTCTTC
-	TRBJ2-2	TRBV2	TRBD2	CASRLAEENTGELFF	TGTGCCAGCAGACTAGCGGAGGAGAACACCGGGGAGCTGTTTTTT
-	TRBJ2-5	TRBV4-1	-	CASSQVVPSLHQETQYF	TGCGCCAGCAGCCAAGTCGTTCCTTCCCTACACCAAGAGACCCAGTACTTC
-	TRBJ2-7	TRBV28	-	CASSLFAGWDSYEQYF	TGTGCCAGCAGTTTATTTGCGGGCTGGGACTCCTACGAGCAGTACTTC